This T cell receptor (beta chain) appears in the sequencing data of a study of cytomegalovirus exposure and HLA in healthy donors. Study outcomes and limitations: A prior analysis recorded that most TCR beta V segments were productive about 90% or about 30% of the time.

The ends lost 3 bases at V and 0 bases at J; junction bases unmatched: 3. This CDR3 is 15 amino acids long. CDR1 SGDLS and CDR2 YYNGEE come from the germline V gene. PCR involved 60 Vbeta and 13 Jbeta primers. Method: immunoSEQ multiplex PCR; TCRdb's copy keeps in-frame clones and lacks some. The sample yields 60,000 to 65,000 clones, around 75% seen once. As regards this clone: Antigen unknown.

This TCR came from a woman aged 40 to 49 in good health and CMV-seropositive. The chain employs TRBV9 and TRBJ1-2; 9 bases are a match to TRBD1. Material for sequencing was PBMCs. The DNA for the CDR3 is TGTGCCAGCAGCGCGACAGGGGGAGCTAACTATGGCTACACCTTC. It is translated as CASSATGGANYGYTF.